This T cell receptor beta chain was identified in a study of siplizumab effects on memory and regulatory T cells. Whole-study results and caveats: Naive T cells were seen as more diverse than memory cells and as major alloresponse contributors. The majority of clones, roughly 80-95% of proliferating CD4+ or CD8+ clones, lacked an assignable naive or memory phenotype.

Here immunoSEQ multiplex PCR was the method, and the copy in TCRdb shows in-frame clones only, minus some. The repertoire holds 100,000 or so clones, with about 92% as singletons. As for this clone: No antigen is known for it.

This receptor was obtained from a human donor in good health. The sequenced material came from Tregs sorted from blood.

The CDR3 region is CASSRDRGNYGYTF. Here the CDR3 DNA reads TGTGCCAGCAGCCGGGACAGGGGGAACTATGGCTACACCTTC. The V gene is TRBV7-8, the J gene TRBJ1-2, with TRBD1 matching over 11 bases. Germline CDR1 SGHVS, CDR2 FQNEAQ. V lost 5 bases, J lost 2 bases, and 1 base stayed unmatched. CDR3 length: 14 residues.